Shown below are 26 T cell receptor beta chains from a single sample sequenced in a study of regulatory T cells in long-lasting Graves disease. As to time point: newly diagnosed GD, antithyroid drugs for less than 3 months. PBMC RNA served as the TCR library source. TCR beta libraries were built with iRepertoire HTBI primers and Arm-PCR of CDR3 regions. TCRdb re-called the multiplex PCR reads through MiXCR, storing one row per CDR3 protein. The table has hundreds of thousands of distinct CDR3 sequences, roughly a sixth seen once. Sequenced here: peripheral blood mononuclear cells (PBMCs), sampled at new diagnosis, from a patient treated with antithyroid drugs. The receptors derive from a female donor with Graves disease.

The V gene is TRBV7-9, the J gene TRBJ2-2; D not certain. The germline CDR1 and CDR2 sequences are SEHNR and FQNEAQ (reference sequence). The CDR3 runs to 15 residues. Trimming removed 0 bases at V and 2 bases at J, with 7 bases between. The DNA for the CDR3 is TGTGCCAGCAGCTTAGCCGGCAGCAACACCGGGGAGCTGTTTTTT. Translated, it gives CASSLAGSNTGELFF.

This clonotype came up many times. The CDR3 loop reads CASSLVAVNTEAFF. CDR3 sequence (DNA): TGTGCCAGCAGCTTAGTCGCAGTAAACACTGAAGCTTTCTTT. The rearrangement links TRBV28 to TRBJ1-1; D remains unclear. Trimming stripped 6 bases from V and 2 bases from J, with 13 bases between. This CDR3 has 14 residues. Germline V CDR1 and CDR2: MDHEN, SYDVKM.

This clonotype was found many times. V usage is TRBV29-1 and J usage is TRBJ2-7; D may be TRBD1 (6 bases). The CDR3 spans 13 residues. The germline V gene encodes CDR1 SQVTM and CDR2 ANQGSEA. The V gene lost 6 bases and the J gene lost 3 bases, with 15 bases spanning the gap. CDR3 sequence: CSVEDSGIYEQYF. CDR3 in DNA: TGCAGCGTAGAGGACAGCGGAATCTACGAGCAGTACTTC.

This chain connects TRBV9 to TRBJ1-2, with D tentatively TRBD1 (6 bases). Trimming took off 4 bases at V and 4 bases at J, with 17 bases between the two ends. CDR3 length equals 15 residues. Germline V gene lookup returns CDR1 SGDLS and CDR2 YYNGEE. The CDR3 DNA sequence: TGTGCCAGCAGCACCTCGACAGGTGGTGGCTATGGCTACACCTTC. This gives the protein CASSTSTGGGYGYTF.

This clonotype was observed at least ten times. The rearrangement joins TRBV18 to TRBJ2-1, with unresolved D. The CDR3 contains 13 residues. V was pared by 4 bases and J by 6 bases, with 10 bases between. Germline assignment: CDR1 KGHSH and CDR2 LQKENI. The CDR3 protein is CASSLGDGNEQFF. The CDR3 DNA reads TGTGCCAGCTCACTAGGAGATGGCAATGAGCAGTTCTTC.

Many counts were recorded for this clonotype. The CDR3 coding sequence is TGCAGTGCCTACCGGGACAGTCATTACAATGAGCAGTTCTTC. This gives the protein CSAYRDSHYNEQFF. The chain is built from TRBV20-1 and TRBJ2-1; 7 bases align to TRBD1. This CDR3 has 14 residues. The V segment lost 6 bases and the J segment 4 bases; nucleotides outside the gene matches: 9. Per the germline V gene, CDR1 is DFQATT and CDR2 is SNEGSKA (reference sequence).

This clonotype was recorded a few times. This chain joins TRBV9 and TRBJ2-1; 7 positions agree with TRBD2. This CDR3 is 12 amino acids long. Germline loops: CDR1 SGDLS, CDR2 YYNGEE. V lost 3 bases, J lost 10 bases, and 4 bases stayed unmatched. The CDR3 loop reads CASSGRLAEQFF. The DNA for the CDR3 is TGTGCCAGCAGCGGACGACTAGCAGAGCAGTTCTTC.

Many counts were recorded for this clonotype. The V and J genes are TRBV14 and TRBJ1-2, with TRBD1 identical over 8 bases. Germline V gene data show CDR1 as SGHDN and CDR2 as FVKESK. The CDR3 has 13 residues. Trimming removed 4 bases from V and 4 bases from J; junction bases left unmatched: 2. This CDR3 reads CASSLRGPYGYTF. For the CDR3, the DNA is TGTGCCAGCAGCCTCAGGGGGCCCTATGGCTACACCTTC.

The V call is TRBV12-5, the J call TRBJ2-7; D is possibly TRBD2 (6 bases). The CDR3 sequence is 13 residues long. Trimming shortened V by 4 bases and J by 3 bases, and 10 bases separated the two germline ends. Germline V gives CDR1 LGHNT, CDR2 FRNRAP. This chain's CDR3 is CASGSGESYEQYF. The DNA for the CDR3 is TGTGCTAGTGGTTCGGGGGAGAGCTACGAGCAGTACTTC.

This clonotype was recorded many times. The rearrangement uses TRBV6-2 or TRBV6-3 and TRBJ2-1; the match to TRBD1 covers 9 bases. The CDR3 is 16 residues long. The V gene end was trimmed by 5 bases and the J gene end by 4 bases; junction bases not matched to a gene: 9. Germline-derived CDR1 and CDR2 are MNHEY and SVGEGT. CDR3: CASSPPGQGNYNEQFF. CDR3 DNA: TGTGCCAGCAGTCCCCCGGGACAGGGAAATTACAATGAGCAGTTCTTC.

V and J are TRBV18 and TRBJ1-2; D unresolved. The CDR3 sequence is 16 residues long. Deletions cut 2 bases from V and 8 bases from J, with 21 bases between. CDR1 KGHSH and CDR2 LQKENI come from the germline V gene. The CDR3 DNA reads as TGTGCCAGCTCACCAGAGGCCCGGAACCCTCAACGGGGCTACACCTTC. Amino acid sequence: CASSPEARNPQRGYTF.

This clonotype was detected ten times or more. Lacking the conserved final phenylalanine or tryptophan, this CDR3 likely reflects a read error. V usage is TRBV6-1 and J usage is TRBJ1-5; 10 bases line up with TRBD1. V was clipped by 4 bases and J by 1 base; unmatched bases: 4. CDR3 length equals 16 residues. The V gene's germline CDR1 is MNHNS and CDR2 SASEGT. CDR3 residues: CASSVPGQGSNQPQHV. In DNA, the CDR3 is TGTGCCAGCAGTGTTCCGGGACAGGGGAGCAATCAGCCCCAGCATGTT.

This clonotype was counted ten times or more. The gene calls are TRBV3-1 and TRBJ2-7; no definite D call. Germline V gene sequence: CDR1 LGHDT, CDR2 YNNKEL (reference sequence). V was pared by 3 bases and J by 3 bases, with 12 bases between. The CDR3 sequence is 14 residues long. The CDR3 coding sequence is TGTGCCAGCAGCCAGGGAAGTTCTTACTACGAGCAGTACTTC. Protein: CASSQGSSYYEQYF.

There are many counts of this clonotype. The gene calls are TRBV30 and TRBJ1-5, with D maybe TRBD1 (5 bases). Trimming stripped 4 bases from V and 4 bases from J, with 11 bases between. This CDR3 spans 13 amino acids. The germline gives CDR1 GTSNPN, CDR2 SVGIG (reference sequence). The CDR3 is CAWTTAQNQPQHF. The CDR3 DNA reads TGTGCCTGGACGACAGCGCAAAATCAGCCCCAGCATTTT.

The table lists this clonotype with many counts. The chain combines TRBV11-2 with TRBJ2-1; perhaps D is TRBD1 or TRBD2 (5 bases each). V was clipped by 2 bases and J by 15 bases, with 14 bases between them. Germline CDR1 SGHAT, CDR2 FQNNGV. The CDR3 consists of 12 residues. The CDR3 nucleotides read TGTGCCAGCAGCTTACCTACGGGGCCCCGGTTCTTC. Amino acid sequence: CASSLPTGPRFF.

This chain joins TRBV4-1 and TRBJ1-3, with 11 bases that match TRBD1. V shed 1 base and J 1 base; nucleotides not matched to a gene: 3. Germline V CDR1 and CDR2: MGHRA, YSYEKL. The CDR3 totals 17 residues. The CDR3 DNA reads TGCGCCAGCAGCCAAGCCGGGACAGGGGGGTCTGGAAACACCATATATTTT. It is translated as CASSQAGTGGSGNTIYF.

Ten or more counts support this clonotype. This rearrangement joins TRBV5-5 to TRBJ1-5; 10 bases align to TRBD1. This CDR3 contains 15 residues. V trimming: 0 bases; J trimming: 5 bases; junction bases outside the gene matches: 2. Germline V gene data show CDR1 as SGHKS and CDR2 as YYEKEE (reference sequence). In DNA, the CDR3 is TGTGCCAGCAGCTTGGGACAGGGGGCCGATCAGCCCCAGCATTTT. This codes for CASSLGQGADQPQHF. Drawing the rest from reference TRBV5-5 and TRBJ1-5, the complete variable domain is DAGVTQSPTHLIKTRGQQVTLRCSPISGHKSVSWYQQVLGQGPQFIFQYYEKEERGRGNFPDRFSARQFPNYSSELNVNALLLGDSALYLCASSLGQGADQPQHFGDGTRLSIL.

This clonotype was seen repeatedly, ten times or more. The chain links TRBV11-2 to TRBJ2-7; 11 bases agree with TRBD1. Germline V CDR1 and CDR2: SGHAT, FQNNGV. The V and J ends lost 6 bases and 4 bases, in that order; junction bases with no gene match: 8. This CDR3 is 15 amino acids long. CDR3 bases: TGTGCCAGCAGTTGGACAGGGGGCCTCGTTTACGAGCAGTACTTC. Protein sequence: CASSWTGGLVYEQYF.

This clonotype has at least ten counts. CDR3 region: CASSPGQRGTQYF. The CDR3 DNA follows: TGCGCCAGCAGCCCGGGACAGAGAGGGACCCAGTACTTC. The chain recombines TRBV5-1 with TRBJ2-5; 7 bases are shared with TRBD1. After removal of 4 bases from V and 7 bases from J, the junction contained 7 bases not matched to a gene. Germline CDR1 is SGHRS and CDR2 is YFSETQ. This CDR3 contains 13 residues.

A word on this clonotype: A much bigger clone sits one base away, suggesting this may be a read error. Here the CDR3 omits its conserved ending phenylalanine or tryptophan, so a read error is the likely source. The chain joins TRBV15 to TRBJ2-1; TRBD1 matches at 9 bases. The length of the CDR3 is 14 residues. The germline V gene has CDR1 LNHNV and CDR2 YYDKDF (reference sequence). V was clipped by 9 bases and J by 0 bases; unmatched bases: 3. The CDR3 sequence: CATWTGASYNEQFS. The CDR3, as DNA: TGTGCCACGTGGACAGGGGCCTCCTACAATGAGCAGTTCTCC.

This clonotype was found many times. The rearrangement joins TRBV7-2 to TRBJ2-7; D is unclear. CDR3 length equals 14 residues. Germline V gene data show CDR1 as SGHTA and CDR2 as FQGNSA. The V end was cut by 5 bases, the J end by 0 bases, with 11 bases between. This chain's CDR3 is CASSTSRSSYEQYF. As DNA, the CDR3 is TGTGCCAGCAGCACCAGCAGGAGCTCCTACGAGCAGTACTTC.

The chain uses TRBV9 and TRBJ1-1; D not certain. Per germline, CDR1 SGDLS and CDR2 YYNGEE. The length of the CDR3 is 13 residues. The ends were cut back, 3 bases at V and 4 bases at J, with 10 bases in the middle. CDR3 sequence: CASSGGKGTEAFF. The CDR3 DNA follows: TGTGCCAGCAGCGGCGGGAAGGGCACTGAAGCTTTCTTT.

This clonotype was found many times. The chain joins TRBV12-5 to TRBJ2-2; D perhaps matches TRBD1 (5 bases). CDR1 and CDR2 from the germline V gene are LGHNT and FRNRAP. The CDR3 covers 21 residues. Trimming removed 3 bases at V and 6 bases at J, with 32 bases between. The CDR3 is CASGFGVLRPPSGLFPGELFF. CDR3 sequence (DNA): TGTGCTAGTGGTTTCGGTGTTCTCCGGCCCCCCTCAGGGCTCTTTCCCGGGGAGCTGTTTTTT. Full variable domain (missing parts from reference TRBV12-5 and TRBJ2-2): DARVTQTPRHKVTEMGQEVTMRCQPILGHNTVFWYRQTMMQGLELLAYFRNRAPLDDSGMPKDRFSAEMPDATLATLKIQPSEPRDSAVYFCASGFGVLRPPSGLFPGELFFGEGSRLTVL.

This chain joins TRBV6-1 and TRBJ1-3; no clear D. CDR3 length: 12 residues. Deletions cut 7 bases from V and 2 bases from J, with 6 bases between. The germline gives CDR1 MNHNS, CDR2 SASEGT. The CDR3 DNA reads as TGTGCCAGCAAACCCACTGGAAACACCATATATTTT. This codes for CASKPTGNTIYF.

This clonotype showed up just a few times. The chain links TRBV19 to TRBJ1-5, with D maybe TRBD1 (5 bases). This CDR3 is 15 amino acids long. Trimming left V 3 bases short and J 9 bases short, with 18 bases between. Germline loops: CDR1 LNHDA, CDR2 SQIVND (reference sequence). The CDR3 DNA reads as TGTGCCAGTAGTATCATTAGTGGGGCTACCGGGCCCCAGCATTTT. Its translation is CASSIISGATGPQHF.

The J gene is TRBJ2-2, the V gene TRBV7-7; maybe TRBD1 (5 bases). V lost 3 bases and J 5 bases, leaving 7 bases between the germline ends. Germline V gene lookup returns CDR1 SSHAT and CDR2 FNYEAQ (reference sequence). CDR3 length: 13 residues. CDR3 DNA sequence: TGTGCCAGCAGCTTGAGACAGACCGGGGAGCTGTTTTTT. Its translation: CASSLRQTGELFF.